This TCR beta chain was sequenced for a study of spatial heterogeneity in lung cancer. Study details: Alpha-chain sequences were detected in numbers that were consistently lower than beta-chain sequences.

The germline CDR1 and CDR2 sequences are SGHVS and FNYEAQ. The CDR3 length is 17 residues. Trimming cost V 1 base and J 3 bases; bases outside gene matches: 10. Every individual TCR cDNA molecule carried its own unique molecular identifier, which allowed correction of PCR and sequencing errors. TCRdb fed the 5' RACE reads into MiXCR, producing one record per CDR3 protein. Altogether about 43,000 distinct CDR3 sequences are present, about 23% being singletons, with the ten largest covering about 7%. Regarding time point: blood at routine non-recurrence follow-up after resection. This chain joins TRBV7-6 and TRBJ2-5; 8 positions agree with TRBD2. This clonotype originated in a female donor with early-stage non-small cell lung cancer. The sample consisted of PBMCs, taken at follow-up. The CDR3: CASSLVGGGRNEETQYF. Written as DNA, the CDR3 is TGTGCCAGCAGCTTAGTTGGCGGGGGGCGGAACGAAGAGACCCAGTACTTC.